Listed below are T cell receptor beta chains from one sample, sequenced in a study of CD8 T cells in ankylosing spondylitis. TCRdb recomputed calls from the 5' RACE reads with MiXCR, one row per CDR3 protein. This table has roughly 490,000 distinct CDR3 sequences, under 5.5% appearing once. What was sequenced was blood, either unsorted or a sorted T cell fraction (not recorded which). All receptors derive from a male donor with ankylosing spondylitis. The CDR3 runs from the conserved cysteine through the conserved F or W. Fields, in order: J gene, V gene, clone size, D gene, CDR3 protein, CDR3 DNA. D genes are given only for firm matches. Size tells how often a clone was seen (once, few, many) or the class of an expanded clone, and some rows leave it out.

j_gene: TRBJ1-5
v_gene: TRBV20-1
abundance: many
d_gene: .
CDR3aa: CSAGTPVRPQHF
CDR3nt: TGCAGTGCCGGGACGCCGGTTCGGCCCCAGCATTTT

j_gene: TRBJ2-5
v_gene: TRBV20-1
abundance: many
d_gene: .
CDR3aa: CSAIKETQYF
CDR3nt: TGCAGTGCTATTAAAGAGACCCAGTACTTC

j_gene: TRBJ1-2
v_gene: TRBV28
abundance: many
d_gene: TRBD1
CDR3aa: CASSFWDRVASYGYTF
CDR3nt: TGTGCCAGCAGTTTCTGGGACAGGGTCGCGAGCTATGGCTACACCTTC

j_gene: TRBJ2-1
v_gene: TRBV7-9
abundance: many
d_gene: TRBD2
CDR3aa: CASSPEIGGRDNEQFF
CDR3nt: TGTGCCAGCAGCCCCGAGATCGGCGGGAGGGACAATGAGCAGTTCTTC

j_gene: TRBJ1-1
v_gene: TRBV5-1
abundance: many
d_gene: .
CDR3aa: CASSLIVTGLNTEAFF
CDR3nt: TGCGCCAGCAGCTTAATCGTGACGGGATTGAACACTGAAGCTTTCTTT

j_gene: TRBJ2-7
v_gene: TRBV29-1
abundance: .
d_gene: .
CDR3aa: CSVGVGEYEQYF
CDR3nt: TGCAGCGTTGGGGTGGGGGAATACGAGCAGTACTTC

j_gene: TRBJ1-6
v_gene: TRBV28
abundance: many
d_gene: TRBD1
CDR3aa: CASSFLTGGNSPLHF
CDR3nt: TGTGCCAGCAGTTTCTTGACAGGGGGTAATTCACCCCTCCACTTT

j_gene: TRBJ2-5
v_gene: TRBV7-8
abundance: many
d_gene: .
CDR3aa: CASSLVGSGETQYF
CDR3nt: TGTGCCAGCAGCTTAGTGGGTAGCGGAGAGACCCAGTACTTC

j_gene: TRBJ2-3
v_gene: TRBV7-3
abundance: many
d_gene: .
CDR3aa: CASSSTSFTDTQYF
CDR3nt: TGTGCCAGCAGCTCCACGTCATTCACAGATACGCAGTATTTT

j_gene: TRBJ2-7
v_gene: TRBV6-2/TRBV6-3
abundance: .
d_gene: .
CDR3aa: CASSHVSYEQYF
CDR3nt: TGTGCCAGCAGTCATGTCTCCTACGAGCAGTACTTC

j_gene: TRBJ2-2
v_gene: TRBV20-1
abundance: many
d_gene: .
CDR3aa: CSARERGMNTGELFF
CDR3nt: TGCAGTGCTAGAGAACGGGGGATGAACACCGGGGAGCTGTTTTTT

j_gene: TRBJ1-4
v_gene: TRBV7-8
abundance: many
d_gene: .
CDR3aa: CASSSLQTDLLLFF
CDR3nt: TGTGCCAGCAGCTCCCTGCAAACCGATTTGTTGCTGTTTTTT

j_gene: TRBJ2-2
v_gene: TRBV20-1
abundance: many
d_gene: .
CDR3aa: CSARDPGPVNTGELFF
CDR3nt: TGCAGTGCTAGAGATCCCGGACCCGTGAACACCGGGGAGCTGTTTTTT

j_gene: TRBJ1-1
v_gene: TRBV12-3/TRBV12-4
abundance: many
d_gene: .
CDR3aa: CASSPAALTMGTEAFF
CDR3nt: TGTGCCAGCAGTCCCGCAGCGCTTACAATGGGCACTGAAGCTTTCTTT

j_gene: TRBJ1-1
v_gene: TRBV5-6
abundance: many
d_gene: .
CDR3aa: CASSFRFRMNTEAFF
CDR3nt: TGTGCCAGCAGCTTTAGGTTCAGAATGAACACTGAAGCTTTCTTT

j_gene: TRBJ2-1
v_gene: TRBV7-3
abundance: .
d_gene: TRBD2
CDR3aa: CASSLLAGGPGYEQFF
CDR3nt: TGTGCCAGCAGCTTGCTAGCGGGGGGGCCGGGCTATGAGCAGTTCTTC